These 14 T cell receptor beta chains were all obtained from the same sample, sequenced in a study of blood T cell repertoires in COVID-19. The protocol was immunoSEQ multiplex PCR, while the TCRdb copy is restricted to in-frame clones and leaves out a portion. The sample includes about 370,000 clones, more than 80% of them seen just once. The sequenced material came from peripheral blood. Receptors were obtained from a woman aged 30 to 39 with COVID-19, enrolled during active disease.

The chain is built from TRBV9 and TRBJ1-6, with TRBD1 as a possible D gene (5 bases). V dropped 5 bases and J dropped 8 bases, with 14 bases sitting between them. The V gene's germline CDR1 is SGDLS and CDR2 YYNGEE. CDR3 length equals 14 residues. This CDR3 reads CASRRGEGDSPLHF. The CDR3 DNA sequence: TGTGCCAGCAGGCGGGGGGAGGGTGATTCACCCCTCCACTTT.

The sample holds one count of this clone. The chain has TRBV7-9 and TRBJ1-2; 12 nucleotides match TRBD1. The CDR3 sequence is 17 residues long. The trim removed 5 bases at V and 0 bases at J, leaving 7 bases unmatched. CDR1 is SEHNR and CDR2 is FQNEAQ in the germline V gene (reference sequence). Here the CDR3 reads CASSQGTGGMANYGYTF. In DNA, the CDR3 is TGTGCCAGCAGCCAGGGGACAGGGGGCATGGCTAACTATGGCTACACCTTC.

The chain is built from TRBV7-9 and TRBJ2-7, with 8 bases aligning to TRBD2. CDR3 size: 17 residues. Germline V gene lookup returns CDR1 SEHNR and CDR2 FQNEAQ (reference sequence). V trimming: 2 bases; J trimming: 3 bases; junction bases outside the gene matches: 12. The CDR3 DNA is TGTGCCAGCAGCTTAACACGCGGGGGGCCCGAGATCTACGAGCAGTACTTC. This gives the protein CASSLTRGGPEIYEQYF. Full variable domain (missing parts from reference TRBV7-9 and TRBJ2-7): DTGVSQNPRHKITKRGQNVTFRCDPISEHNRLYWYRQTLGQGPEFLTYFQNEAQLEKSRLLSDRFSAERPKGSFSTLEIQRTEQGDSAMYLCASSLTRGGPEIYEQYFGPGTRLTVT.

The chain is built from TRBV6-5 and TRBJ2-2, with D possibly matching TRBD2 (6 bases). Germline V lookup: CDR1 MNHEY, CDR2 SVGAGI. The V end was cut by 2 bases, the J end by 5 bases, with 12 bases between. The CDR3 loop spans 15 amino acids. CDR3 in amino acids: CASSYGGYGTGELFF. CDR3 coding DNA: TGTGCCAGCAGTTACGGGGGGTATGGGACCGGGGAGCTGTTTTTT.

The chain has TRBV30 and TRBJ2-4, with D perhaps matching TRBD2 (6 bases). Trimming removed 7 bases from V and 0 bases from J, with 16 bases in between. CDR1 and CDR2 from the germline V gene are GTSNPN and SVGIG (reference sequence). CDR3 size: 15 residues. CDR3 protein: CASTFLAPAKNIQYF. CDR3 sequence (DNA): TGTGCCTCAACTTTCCTAGCGCCAGCCAAAAACATTCAGTACTTC.

The V and J genes are TRBV11-2 and TRBJ2-3; maybe TRBD2 (6 bases). There are 15 residues in the CDR3. Germline CDR1 SGHAT, CDR2 FQNNGV. V was shortened by 5 bases and J by 2 bases, with 14 bases between the two germline ends. As DNA, the CDR3 is TGTGCCAGCAGCCTGGCGGGAAGGGACACAGATACGCAGTATTTT. Protein product: CASSLAGRDTDTQYF.

The chain links TRBV6-1 to TRBJ1-6, with 7 bases lining up with TRBD1. Losses at the gene ends were 2 bases for V and 5 bases for J; bases not matched to a gene: 6. This CDR3 has 16 residues. Germline lookup yields CDR1 MNHNS and CDR2 SASEGT. The CDR3 sequence is CASSETRDRNNSPLHF. CDR3 nucleotide sequence: TGTGCCAGCAGTGAAACGAGGGACAGAAATAATTCACCCCTCCACTTT.

The CDR3: CASSFLAGLAGGPVTDTQYF. The CDR3 nucleotides read TGTGCCAGCAGCTTCTTGGCGGGACTAGCGGGAGGGCCTGTCACAGATACGCAGTATTTT. This chain links TRBV11-3 with TRBJ2-3; TRBD2 matches 16 bases. The CDR3 extends over 20 amino acids. CDR1 is SGHNT and CDR2 is YENEEA in the germline V gene. The trim removed 3 bases at V and 2 bases at J, leaving 11 bases unmatched.

Only one count was recorded for this clone. The chain uses TRBV10-3 and TRBJ1-1; 8 bases line up with TRBD1. The trim removed 7 bases at V and 1 base at J, leaving 8 bases unmatched. The CDR3 is made up of 15 amino acids. Germline V CDR1 and CDR2: ENHRY, SYGVKD. The CDR3 protein is CAINQDREWNTEAFF. The CDR3 nucleotides are TGTGCCATCAACCAGGACAGGGAATGGAACACTGAAGCTTTCTTT.

The rearrangement uses TRBV19 and TRBJ2-1, with 8 bases aligning to TRBD2. The germline V gene has CDR1 LNHDA and CDR2 SQIVND (reference sequence). The CDR3 sequence is 14 residues long. After removal of 5 bases from V and 5 bases from J, the junction contained 5 bases not matched to a gene. The CDR3 region has the DNA TGTGCCAGTAGTTTGAGCGGGGGAAACAATGAGCAGTTCTTC. Translation: CASSLSGGNNEQFF.

Only a few counts were recorded for this clone. The sample holds other DNA sequences that translate to the same CDR3. The chain uses TRBV18 and TRBJ2-5, with D hard to call. V was cut by 2 bases and J by 5 bases, with 3 bases left in between. The CDR3 contains 11 residues. Germline V gene data show CDR1 as KGHSH and CDR2 as LQKENI. CDR3 bases: TGTGCCAGCTCACCAGAGGAGACCCAGTACTTC. Residues: CASSPEETQYF. The full variable domain, rest sourced from reference TRBV18 and TRBJ2-5, is NAGVMQNPRHLVRRRGQEARLRCSPMKGHSHVYWYRQLPEEGLKFMVYLQKENIIDESGMPKERFSAEFPKEGPSILRIQQVVRGDSAAYFCASSPEETQYFGPGTRLLVL.

Remarks on this clone: Different DNA sequences within this sample yield the same CDR3. CDR3: CASSSYNEQFF. In DNA, the CDR3 is TGTGCCAGCAGCTCGTACAATGAGCAGTTCTTC. J is TRBJ2-1 and V is TRBV5-6; the D is unclear. V was cut by 3 bases and J by 4 bases, with 2 bases left in between. CDR1 and CDR2 from the germline V gene are SGHDT and YYEEEE. The CDR3 spans 11 residues. Full variable domain (rest looked up from reference TRBV5-6 and TRBJ2-1): DAGVTQSPTHLIKTRGQQVTLRCSPKSGHDTVSWYQQALGQGPQFIFQYYEEEERQRGNFPDRFSGHQFPNYSSELNVNALLLGDSALYLCASSSYNEQFFGPGTRLTVL.

The V and J genes are TRBV28 and TRBJ2-3; possibly TRBD1 for D (5 bases). The CDR3 consists of 13 residues. The germline CDR1 and CDR2 sequences are MDHEN and SYDVKM. V was shortened by 6 bases and J by 4 bases, with 11 bases between the two germline ends. The CDR3 spells CASRKKGSDTQYF. The CDR3, as DNA: TGTGCCAGCAGGAAAAAGGGGTCAGATACGCAGTATTTT.

The rearrangement links TRBV6-5 to TRBJ2-5, with 10 nucleotides matching TRBD1. CDR3 size: 15 residues. Germline values: CDR1 MNHEY, CDR2 SVGAGI. V gave up 5 bases and J gave up 4 bases; unmatched junction bases: 7. The CDR3 reads CASSTGQGRRETQYF. The CDR3 DNA follows: TGTGCCAGCAGTACGGGACAGGGGAGAAGAGAGACCCAGTACTTC.